This T cell receptor (beta chain) emerged from a study of neoadjuvant anti-PD-1 for oral cavity cancer (dated by TCRdb to the early 2020s). Looking at the study overall: Before curative-intent surgical resection, most patients were given three to four biweekly doses of nivolumab at 3 mg/kg. A fourth nivolumab dose was given around day 43 to patients without progression, and definitive surgical resection was performed in those patients on days 50-56. Responders were defined as patients with complete response, partial response or stable disease by RECIST 1.1; non-responders were defined as patients with progression. The parent correlative cohort had around 13 patients and a response rate of 33%.

Study-wide conclusions, independent of this receptor: Higher pretreatment blood Treg/Th17 ratios correlated with both higher pretreatment blood TCRbeta clonality and lower post-treatment tumor TCRbeta clonality. Larger post-treatment sizes of preexisting intratumoral clones correlated with greater tumor shrinkage, suggesting expansion of preexisting clones contributed to response. TCR analyses included only three patients per response group, and the authors called for larger cohorts for validation.

Turning to this clone: It lacks a known antigen. Base qualities are not recorded, but no much larger clone differs from it by a single base.

Unmatched junction bases come to 8, with V trimmed by 0 bases and J by 4 bases. CDR3 length: 17 amino acids, cysteine to phenylalanine. Of all the DNA, just the CDR3 is kept, 51 bases in frame from base 1. CDR1 and CDR2 were assigned from the germline V gene as SGHAT and FQNNGV. The sample's time point, from its label and the paper: before neoadjuvant nivolumab. None of the patients had received prior systemic or radiation treatment, and all were newly diagnosed with stage II-IVA oral cavity squamous cell carcinoma. The cohort was made up of patients with locally advanced, HPV-negative oral cavity squamous cell carcinoma. The samples were drawn from a longitudinal correlative study tied to a single-arm phase II trial testing neoadjuvant nivolumab in oral cavity squamous cell carcinoma. Genomic DNA-based TCRbeta sequencing was performed on subject-matched pre- and post-treatment PBMCs and tumors from three responders and three non-responders. For tumor tissue, genomic DNA extraction relied on the Maxwell RSC DNA from Tissue kit.

Survey sequencing of tumors used two replicates per sample, and the tumor libraries mostly started from approximately 5 ug of input genomic DNA. Following the manufacturer's instructions, the team built TCRbeta libraries using the immunoSEQ hsTCRbeta kit. An Illumina NovaSeq 6000 S4 flow cell was used to sequence the final libraries, which had first been combined to 3 nM. On the authors' methods: The immunoSEQ Analyzer handled quality control and preprocessing of the raw data. The analysis was restricted to productive rearrangements, with each unique CDR3 amino acid sequence defining a clonotype. Repertoire clonality was estimated as the Gini-Simpson index, which was computed with the R package tcR. Gini indices were compared with Student's t test, and associations with tumor size change were assessed by Pearson correlation. What TCRdb holds here is the immuneACCESS table cut down to in-frame rearrangements. Part of the clones is not present; checked against another copy, under half of the missing clones reflect an unresolved V gene, and the others are unexplained. V and J calls plus clone size are reproduced from that table; the DNA served to infer D and trimming. In all, the sample holds about 7,000 clones, and 48% of those were seen once. The top ten hold over 9% of the sample.

The rearranged chain carries TRBV11-2 and TRBJ1-2; the central 10 bases match TRBD1. The sample was tumor tissue, taken before nivolumab (anti-PD-1) treatment. The receptor was derived from a person between 40 and 85 years old with oral cavity squamous cell carcinoma. The sequence in DNA is TGTGCCAGCAGCTTAGATGAAAGGGACAGGGGTTTCTATGGCTACACCTTC. It translates to CASSLDERDRGFYGYTF.